Following are 26 T cell receptor beta chains from one sample sequenced in a study of OX40 agonist ivuxolimab in advanced cancers. Only in-frame clones appear in the TCRdb table, and some are missing; sequencing was by immunoSEQ multiplex PCR. The table shows about 73,000 clones, with about nine tenths occurring only once. The sample in question was CD4+ or CD8+ T cells sorted from blood, obtained in a trial of the OX40 agonist ivuxolimab. The source is an adult with an advanced solid tumor such as melanoma, head and neck, liver or kidney cancer.

The rearrangement links TRBV4-1 to TRBJ1-2; D is unclear. Per the germline V gene, CDR1 is MGHRA and CDR2 is YSYEKL. V lost 3 bases to trimming and J lost 0 bases, with 5 bases between them. CDR3 length equals 13 residues. CDR3 in amino acids: CASSQGANYGYTF. CDR3 in DNA: TGCGCCAGCAGCCAGGGAGCTAACTATGGCTACACCTTC.

The chain combines TRBV6-1 with TRBJ1-5, with no clear D. The CDR3 has 14 amino acids. Per the germline V gene, CDR1 is MNHNS and CDR2 is SASEGT. Trimming cost V 1 base and J 4 bases, with 8 bases left between them. CDR3 sequence reads: CASSEESVNQPQHF. CDR3 nucleotide sequence: TGTGCCAGCAGTGAAGAGTCGGTGAATCAGCCCCAGCATTTT.

CDR3 amino acids: CASSLGTGGLNQPQHF. CDR3 in DNA: TGTGCCAGCAGCTTAGGGACAGGGGGCCTTAATCAGCCCCAGCATTTT. The chain uses TRBV7-6 and TRBJ1-5, with 11 bases that match TRBD1. With 1 base clipped from V and 4 bases from J, the junction kept 3 bases outside the gene matches. The CDR3 loop spans 16 amino acids. CDR1 is SGHVS and CDR2 is FNYEAQ in the germline V gene.

There are a few counts of this clone. The sample contains more than one DNA sequence encoding this CDR3. V usage is TRBV2 and J usage is TRBJ1-5; 9 positions agree with TRBD1. Germline loops: CDR1 SNHLY, CDR2 FYNNEI. CDR3 size: 15 residues. The junction had 2 bases not matched to a gene; V was cut back by 5 bases and J by 0 bases. CDR3 bases: TGTGCCAGCAGTCCGACAGGGGGTAGCAATCAGCCCCAGCATTTT. This gives the protein CASSPTGGSNQPQHF.

This CDR3 reads CAWAGTGSSSSYEQYF. DNA of the CDR3: TGTGCCTGGGCCGGGACAGGGTCATCTAGCTCCTACGAGCAGTACTTC. V usage is TRBV30 and J usage is TRBJ2-7, with 9 bases aligning to TRBD1. This CDR3 has 16 amino acids. Germline V gene lookup returns CDR1 GTSNPN and CDR2 SVGIG (reference sequence). V trimming: 5 bases; J trimming: 0 bases; junction bases outside the gene matches: 11.

The genes are TRBV5-6 and TRBJ2-5; 8 bases map to TRBD1. V lost 4 bases and J lost 5; bases outside the gene matches: 7. The CDR3 runs to 14 residues. Germline V gives CDR1 SGHDT, CDR2 YYEEEE. CDR3 nucleotide sequence: TGTGCCAGCAGCGGGACAGGAGGGCACGAGACCCAGTACTTC. Protein: CASSGTGGHETQYF.

CDR3 DNA sequence: TGTGCCAGCAGCTCAACAGGGGACACTGAAGCTTTCTTT. Protein: CASSSTGDTEAFF. J is TRBJ1-1 and V is TRBV11-3; 7 positions match TRBD1. The CDR3 sequence is 13 residues long. The ends lost 4 bases at V and 3 bases at J; junction bases unmatched: 2. Germline-derived CDR1 and CDR2 are SGHNT and YENEEA.

The chain recombines TRBV7-2 with TRBJ2-3; TRBD2 aligns across 7 bases. The CDR3 is 16 amino acids. V shed 1 base and J 0 bases; nucleotides not matched to a gene: 4. Germline CDR1 reads SGHTA; CDR2 reads FQGNSA. CDR3 DNA sequence: TGTGCCAGCAGCTTAGTGGGGACTAAAAGCACAGATACGCAGTATTTT. Its protein product is CASSLVGTKSTDTQYF. The variable domain in full, completed from reference TRBV7-2 and TRBJ2-3, reads GAGVSQSPSNKVTEKGKDVELRCDPISGHTALYWYRQSLGQGLEFLIYFQGNSAPDKSGLPSDRFSAERTGGSVSTLTIQRTQQEDSAVYLCASSLVGTKSTDTQYFGPGTRLTVL.

J is TRBJ1-2 and V is TRBV6-6; 7 bases align to TRBD1. J lost 8 bases, V lost 5 bases, and 14 bases had no gene match. CDR1 is MNHNY and CDR2 is SVGAGI in the germline V gene (reference sequence). The CDR3 runs 15 residues. The CDR3: CASSPLRTGSKGYTF. The DNA for the CDR3 is TGTGCCAGCAGTCCTTTACGGACAGGATCGAAGGGCTACACCTTC.

The V gene is TRBV11-2, the J gene TRBJ1-3; D remains unclear. Between the trimmed V and J ends, which lost 0 bases and 0 bases, there was a span of 9 bases. Germline CDR1 reads SGHAT; CDR2 reads FQNNGV. CDR3 length: 16 residues. CDR3 amino acids: CASSLEGHSSGNTIYF. The CDR3 nucleotides read TGTGCCAGCAGCTTAGAAGGGCATAGCTCTGGAAACACCATATATTTT. Looking up the rest from reference TRBV11-2 and TRBJ1-3 gives the full variable domain: EAGVAQSPRYKIIEKRQSVAFWCNPISGHATLYWYQQILGQGPKLLIQFQNNGVVDDSQLPKDRFSAERLKGVDSTLKIQPAKLEDSAVYLCASSLEGHSSGNTIYFGEGSWLTVV.

This clone was observed once. This chain connects TRBV7-3 to TRBJ2-3; 8 positions match TRBD1. Germline-derived CDR1 and CDR2 are SGHTA and FQGTGA. J gave up 3 bases and V 6 bases, and 8 bases lay outside the gene matches. This CDR3 region has 15 residues. The CDR3 region has the DNA TGTGCCAGCAGTCGAGCAGGGGGCGAAACAGATACGCAGTATTTT. Translating gives CASSRAGGETDTQYF. The full variable domain, in which reference TRBV7-3 and TRBJ2-3 provide the parts outside the CDR3, is GAGVSQTPSNKVTEKGKYVELRCDPISGHTALYWYRQSLGQGPEFLIYFQGTGAADDSGLPNDRFFAVRPEGSVSTLKIQRTERGDSAVYLCASSRAGGETDTQYFGPGTRLTVL.

The V and J genes are TRBV12-5 and TRBJ2-4; possible D gene TRBD1, 6 bases. Trimming left V 6 bases short and J 12 bases short, with 12 bases between. The CDR3 extends over 11 amino acids. Germline loops: CDR1 LGHNT, CDR2 FRNRAP. The CDR3, as DNA: TGTGCTAGTGGCTCAGGGACAAATCAGTACTTC. It yields the protein CASGSGTNQYF. The full variable domain, rest sourced from reference TRBV12-5 and TRBJ2-4, is DARVTQTPRHKVTEMGQEVTMRCQPILGHNTVFWYRQTMMQGLELLAYFRNRAPLDDSGMPKDRFSAEMPDATLATLKIQPSEPRDSAVYFCASGSGTNQYFGAGTRLSVL.

The chain uses TRBV18 and TRBJ2-1, with 13 positions matching TRBD2. Germline CDR1 reads KGHSH; CDR2 reads LQKENI. The CDR3 is made up of 15 amino acids. Trimming at V came to 5 bases and at J to 7 bases, leaving 5 bases not matched to a gene. CDR3 residues: CASSAGTSGNNEQFF. CDR3 coding DNA: TGTGCCAGCTCAGCCGGGACTAGCGGGAATAATGAGCAGTTCTTC. The whole variable domain, remainder taken from reference TRBV18 and TRBJ2-1, is NAGVMQNPRHLVRRRGQEARLRCSPMKGHSHVYWYRQLPEEGLKFMVYLQKENIIDESGMPKERFSAEFPKEGPSILRIQQVVRGDSAAYFCASSAGTSGNNEQFFGPGTRLTVL.

The chain recombines TRBV9 with TRBJ2-5; D unresolved. This CDR3 contains 13 residues. The V gene lost 3 bases and the J gene lost 2 bases, with 8 bases spanning the gap. Per germline, CDR1 SGDLS and CDR2 YYNGEE. This CDR3 is CASSAAPQETQYF. The CDR3 DNA is TGTGCCAGCAGCGCTGCCCCGCAAGAGACCCAGTACTTC.

CDR3 region: CASSLAGTGSHEQYF. In DNA form, the CDR3 reads TGTGCCAGCAGTTTGGCCGGGACAGGGTCCCACGAGCAGTACTTC. The chain is built from TRBV28 and TRBJ2-7; 9 bases map to TRBD1. V lost 3 bases and J lost 5; bases outside the gene matches: 8. Per germline, CDR1 MDHEN and CDR2 SYDVKM. This CDR3 is 15 amino acids long.

This clone was seen only once. The rearrangement joins TRBV27 to TRBJ1-4; D is uncertain. The V gene lost 6 bases and the J gene lost 8 bases, with 19 bases spanning the gap. Germline CDR1 and CDR2: MNHEY and SMNVEV (reference sequence). There are 15 residues in the CDR3. Here the CDR3 DNA reads TGTGCCAGCAGATCCAAGGCGGCCCTTGGCGAAAAACTGTTTTTT. Translating it yields CASRSKAALGEKLFF. Complete variable domain (other parts from reference TRBV27 and TRBJ1-4): EAQVTQNPRYLITVTGKKLTVTCSQNMNHEYMSWYRQDPGLGLRQIYYSMNVEVTDKGDVPEGYKVSRKEKRNFPLILESPSPNQTSLYFCASRSKAALGEKLFFGSGTQLSVL.

The chain recombines TRBV27 with TRBJ2-5; D gene unclear. This CDR3 is built from 13 residues. The ends were cut back, 2 bases at V and 4 bases at J, with 8 bases in the middle. The germline CDR1 and CDR2 sequences are MNHEY and SMNVEV (reference sequence). CDR3 sequence: CASSLGVRETQYF. CDR3 sequence (DNA): TGTGCCAGCAGTTTAGGTGTCCGAGAGACCCAGTACTTC.

In its sample, this clone was seen a few times. The rearrangement uses TRBV25-1 and TRBJ1-1; 9 nucleotides match TRBD1. This CDR3 comprises 13 residues. V shed 8 bases and J 0 bases; nucleotides not matched to a gene: 1. Germline CDR1 reads MGHDK; CDR2 reads SYGVNS. In DNA form, the CDR3 reads TGTGCCAGCCGGGACAGGGTGAACACTGAAGCTTTCTTT. This translates into CASRDRVNTEAFF. Together with reference TRBV25-1 and TRBJ1-1, the CDR3 gives the full variable domain: EADIYQTPRYLVIGTGKKITLECSQTMGHDKMYWYQQDPGMELHLIHYSYGVNSTEKGDLSSESTVSRIRTEHFPLTLESARPSHTSQYLCASRDRVNTEAFFGQGTRLTVV.

V and J are TRBV4-1 and TRBJ1-2, with TRBD1 matching 7 bases. Germline V gene lookup returns CDR1 MGHRA and CDR2 YSYEKL. Unmatched junction bases numbered 6, after V lost 4 bases and J lost 4 bases. The CDR3 totals 14 residues. CDR3 nucleotide sequence: TGCGCCAGCAGCCCGGGTGCAGGGGGCTATGGCTACACCTTC. Encoded protein: CASSPGAGGYGYTF.

The chain employs TRBV7-3 and TRBJ2-5; 7 bases fit TRBD1. J gave up 5 bases and V 5 bases, and 5 bases lay outside the gene matches. Germline loops: CDR1 SGHTA, CDR2 FQGTGA. The CDR3 sequence is 13 residues long. The CDR3 sequence: CASSNNRGETQYF. CDR3 nucleotide sequence: TGTGCCAGCAGCAACAACAGGGGTGAGACCCAGTACTTC.

The V and J genes are TRBV2 and TRBJ1-2, with D uncertain. This CDR3 is built from 12 residues. The V gene lost 0 bases and the J gene lost 9 bases, with 8 bases spanning the gap. Germline loops: CDR1 SNHLY, CDR2 FYNNEI. CDR3 coding DNA: TGTGCCAGCAGTGAAGCACTTTCCCGCTACACCTTC. Translating gives CASSEALSRYTF.

This clone showed up just a few times. The gene calls are TRBV5-6 and TRBJ2-1; D gene ambiguous. Between the trimmed V and J ends, which lost 4 bases and 5 bases, there was a span of 19 bases. Germline values: CDR1 SGHDT, CDR2 YYEEEE. This CDR3 spans 16 amino acids. Here the CDR3 DNA reads TGTGCCAGCAGCCCACCTCTAGGTGATCTTAACAATGAGCAGTTCTTC. It codes for CASSPPLGDLNNEQFF.

The J gene is TRBJ2-1, the V gene TRBV5-6; tentative D call: TRBD1 (6 bases). V lost 0 bases, J lost 5 bases, and 21 bases lay in between. CDR1 is SGHDT, CDR2 YYEEEE, per germline. This CDR3 is 18 amino acids long. DNA for the CDR3: TGTGCCAGCAGCTTGGTCCGGGTACAGGGAAGCGGTCACAATGAGCAGTTCTTC. Translating it yields CASSLVRVQGSGHNEQFF.

This chain uses TRBV11-3 with TRBJ1-3; D not resolved. V shed 4 bases and J shed 0 bases, with 10 bases lying between them. The germline V gene has CDR1 SGHNT and CDR2 YENEEA. This CDR3 has 15 amino acids. The CDR3 sequence: CASSWTPISGNTIYF. CDR3 DNA sequence: TGTGCCAGCAGCTGGACGCCCATCTCTGGAAACACCATATATTTT.

The rearrangement links TRBV5-1 to TRBJ2-3; unclear D gene. Germline loops: CDR1 SGHRS, CDR2 YFSETQ. V gave up 5 bases and J gave up 2 bases, with 9 bases separating them. The CDR3 consists of 13 residues. CDR3 in amino acids: CASSSWNTDTQYF. The CDR3, as DNA: TGCGCCAGCAGTTCGTGGAACACAGATACGCAGTATTTT.

V usage is TRBV7-2 and J usage is TRBJ2-2, with D tentatively TRBD1 (5 bases). The CDR3 covers 13 residues. Germline assignment: CDR1 SGHTA and CDR2 FQGNSA. Trimming removed 3 bases from V and 5 bases from J, with 7 bases in between. Written as DNA, the CDR3 is TGTGCCAGCAGCTTTAGACAGACCGGGGAGCTGTTTTTT. It translates to CASSFRQTGELFF.